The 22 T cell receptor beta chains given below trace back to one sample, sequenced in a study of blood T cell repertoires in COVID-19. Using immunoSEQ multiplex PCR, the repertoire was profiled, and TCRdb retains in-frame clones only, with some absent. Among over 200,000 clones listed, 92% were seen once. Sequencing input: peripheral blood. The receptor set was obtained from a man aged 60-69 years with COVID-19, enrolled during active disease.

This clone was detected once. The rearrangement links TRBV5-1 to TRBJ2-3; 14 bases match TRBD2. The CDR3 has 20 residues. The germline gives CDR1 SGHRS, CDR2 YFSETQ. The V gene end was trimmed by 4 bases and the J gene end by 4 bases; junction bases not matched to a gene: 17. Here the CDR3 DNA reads TGCGCCAGCAGCCGATGGGCCGGGACTAGCGGGGGAAGTAGCGCAGATACGCAGTATTTT. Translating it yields CASSRWAGTSGGSSADTQYF.

CDR3 sequence: CASSQGLLLSYEQYF. The CDR3 DNA reads TGTGCCAGCAGCCAAGGACTTTTGCTCTCCTACGAGCAGTACTTC. The V gene is TRBV4-2, the J gene TRBJ2-7; no firm D call. Germline CDR1 is LGHNA and CDR2 is YNFKEQ. The CDR3 sequence is 15 residues long. V lost 1 base and J 0 bases, leaving 10 bases between the germline ends.

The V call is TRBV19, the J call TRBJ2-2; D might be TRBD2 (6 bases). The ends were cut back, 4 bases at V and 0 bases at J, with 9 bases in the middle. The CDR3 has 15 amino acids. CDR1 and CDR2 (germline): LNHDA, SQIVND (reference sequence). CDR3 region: CASSTVAANTGELFF. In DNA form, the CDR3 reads TGTGCCAGTAGTACCGTAGCGGCGAACACCGGGGAGCTGTTTTTT.

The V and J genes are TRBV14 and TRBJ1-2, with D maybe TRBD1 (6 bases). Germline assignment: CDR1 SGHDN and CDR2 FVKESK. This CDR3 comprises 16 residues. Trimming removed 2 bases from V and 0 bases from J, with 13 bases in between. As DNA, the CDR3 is TGTGCCAGCAGCCAATGGACAGCCGGGCCTAACTATGGCTACACCTTC. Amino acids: CASSQWTAGPNYGYTF.

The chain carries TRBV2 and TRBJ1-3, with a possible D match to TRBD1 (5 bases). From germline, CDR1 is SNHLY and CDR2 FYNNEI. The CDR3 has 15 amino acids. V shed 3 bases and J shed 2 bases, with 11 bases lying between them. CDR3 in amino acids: CASSDQGLTGNTIYF. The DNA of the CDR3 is TGTGCCAGCAGTGACCAGGGCCTGACTGGAAACACCATATATTTT.

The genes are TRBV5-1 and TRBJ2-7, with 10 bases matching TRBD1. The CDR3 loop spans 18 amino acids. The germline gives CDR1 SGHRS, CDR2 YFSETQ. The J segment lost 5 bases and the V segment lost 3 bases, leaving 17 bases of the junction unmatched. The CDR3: CASSSRQGAGSSGHEQYF. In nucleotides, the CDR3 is TGCGCCAGCAGCTCCCGACAGGGGGCGGGTTCGAGCGGCCACGAGCAGTACTTC. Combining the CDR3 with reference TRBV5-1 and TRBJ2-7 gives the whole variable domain KAGVTQTPRYLIKTRGQQVTLSCSPISGHRSVSWYQQTPGQGLQFLFEYFSETQRNKGNFPGRFSGRQFSNSRSEMNVSTLELGDSALYLCASSSRQGAGSSGHEQYFGPGTRLTVT.

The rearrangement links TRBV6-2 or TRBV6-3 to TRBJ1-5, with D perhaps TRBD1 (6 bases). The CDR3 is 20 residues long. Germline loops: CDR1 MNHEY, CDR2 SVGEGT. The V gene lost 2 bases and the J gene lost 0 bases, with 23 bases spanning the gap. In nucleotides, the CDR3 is TGTGCCAGCAGTTACCGCGACAGGTTTGGGCCCTTCGATAGCAATCAGCCCCAGCATTTT. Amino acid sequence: CASSYRDRFGPFDSNQPQHF.

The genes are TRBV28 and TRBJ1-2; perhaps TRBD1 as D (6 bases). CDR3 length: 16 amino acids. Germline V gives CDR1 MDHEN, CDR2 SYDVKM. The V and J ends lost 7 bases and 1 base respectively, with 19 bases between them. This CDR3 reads CASTLGGGGLNYGYTF. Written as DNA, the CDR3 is TGTGCCAGCACCTTAGGGGGGGGAGGGCTTAACTATGGCTACACCTTC.

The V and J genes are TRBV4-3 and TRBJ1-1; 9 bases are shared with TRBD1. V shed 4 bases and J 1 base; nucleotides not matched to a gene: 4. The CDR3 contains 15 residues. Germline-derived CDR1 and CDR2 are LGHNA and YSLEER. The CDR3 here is CASSLGTGRNTEAFF. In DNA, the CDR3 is TGCGCCAGCAGCCTAGGGACAGGGAGGAACACTGAAGCTTTCTTT.

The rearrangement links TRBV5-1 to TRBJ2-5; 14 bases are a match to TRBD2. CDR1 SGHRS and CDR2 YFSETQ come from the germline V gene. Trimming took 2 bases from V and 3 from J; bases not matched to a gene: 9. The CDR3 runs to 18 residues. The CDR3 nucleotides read TGCGCCAGCAGCTTAATAATTTCGACTAGCGGGAGGGAAGAGACCCAGTACTTC. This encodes CASSLIISTSGREETQYF.

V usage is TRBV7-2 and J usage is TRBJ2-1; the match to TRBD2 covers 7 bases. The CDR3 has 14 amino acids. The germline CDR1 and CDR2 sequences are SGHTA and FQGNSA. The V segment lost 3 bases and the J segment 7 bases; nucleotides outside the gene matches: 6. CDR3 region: CASSFGGGPNEQFF. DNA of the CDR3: TGTGCCAGCAGCTTTGGGGGAGGGCCGAATGAGCAGTTCTTC.

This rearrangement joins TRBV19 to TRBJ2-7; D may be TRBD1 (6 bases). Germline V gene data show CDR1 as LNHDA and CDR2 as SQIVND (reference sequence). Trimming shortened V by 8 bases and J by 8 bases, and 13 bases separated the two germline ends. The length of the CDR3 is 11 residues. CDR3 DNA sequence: TGTGCCAGTTCAACAGGGCTGAAGCAGTACTTC. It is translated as CASSTGLKQYF.

The CDR3 here is CASSETGRHNQPQHF. CDR3 nucleotide sequence: TGTGCCAGCAGTGAAACAGGGCGGCACAATCAGCCCCAGCATTTT. This sequence joins TRBV6-1 and TRBJ1-5, with D possibly TRBD1 on 6 matching bases. V lost 2 bases and J 3 bases, leaving 11 bases between the germline ends. CDR1 and CDR2 (germline): MNHNS, SASEGT. The CDR3 has 15 residues.

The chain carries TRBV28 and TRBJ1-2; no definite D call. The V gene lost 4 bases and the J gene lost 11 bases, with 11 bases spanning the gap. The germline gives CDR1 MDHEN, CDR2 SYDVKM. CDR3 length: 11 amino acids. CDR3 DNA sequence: TGTGCCAGCAGTTCCACTCACGGTTACACCTTC. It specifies CASSSTHGYTF.

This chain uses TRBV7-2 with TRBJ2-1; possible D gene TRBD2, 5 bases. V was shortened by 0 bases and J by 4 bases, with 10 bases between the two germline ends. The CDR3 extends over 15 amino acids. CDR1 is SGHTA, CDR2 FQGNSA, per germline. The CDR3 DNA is TGTGCCAGCAGCTTAGCGCCGGGAACATACAATGAGCAGTTCTTC. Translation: CASSLAPGTYNEQFF. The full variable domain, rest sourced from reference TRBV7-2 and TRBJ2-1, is GAGVSQSPSNKVTEKGKDVELRCDPISGHTALYWYRQSLGQGLEFLIYFQGNSAPDKSGLPSDRFSAERTGGSVSTLTIQRTQQEDSAVYLCASSLAPGTYNEQFFGPGTRLTVL.

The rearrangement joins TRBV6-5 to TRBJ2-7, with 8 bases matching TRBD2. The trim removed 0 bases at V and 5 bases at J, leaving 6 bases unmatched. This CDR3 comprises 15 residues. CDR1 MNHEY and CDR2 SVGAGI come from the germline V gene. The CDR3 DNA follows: TGTGCCAGCAGTTACTCGATCAGCGGGGGCGACGAGCAGTACTTC. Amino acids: CASSYSISGGDEQYF.

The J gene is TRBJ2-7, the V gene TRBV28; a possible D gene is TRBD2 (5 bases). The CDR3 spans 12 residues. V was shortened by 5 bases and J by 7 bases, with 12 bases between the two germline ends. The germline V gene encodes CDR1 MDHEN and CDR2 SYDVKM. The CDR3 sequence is CASSPHRREQYF. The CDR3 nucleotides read TGTGCCAGCAGTCCTCATCGGAGGGAGCAGTACTTC.

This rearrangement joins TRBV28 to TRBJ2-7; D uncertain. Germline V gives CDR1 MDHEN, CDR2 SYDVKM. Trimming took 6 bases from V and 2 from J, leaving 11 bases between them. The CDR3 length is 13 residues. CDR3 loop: CASSNINPYEQYF. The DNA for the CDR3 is TGTGCCAGCAGCAACATAAACCCCTACGAGCAGTACTTC.

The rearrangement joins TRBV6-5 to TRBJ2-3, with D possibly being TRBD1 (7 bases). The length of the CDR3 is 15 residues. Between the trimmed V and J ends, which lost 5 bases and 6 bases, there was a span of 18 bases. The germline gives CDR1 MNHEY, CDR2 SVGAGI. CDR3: CASSSGGGPVDTQYF. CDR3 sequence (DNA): TGTGCCAGCAGTAGCGGAGGGGGCCCCGTCGATACGCAGTATTTT.

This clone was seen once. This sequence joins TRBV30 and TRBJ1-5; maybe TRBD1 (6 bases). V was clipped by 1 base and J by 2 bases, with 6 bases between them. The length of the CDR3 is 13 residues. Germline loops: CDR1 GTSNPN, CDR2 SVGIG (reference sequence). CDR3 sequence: CAWSGTGNQPQHF. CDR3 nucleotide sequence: TGTGCCTGGAGTGGGACAGGCAATCAGCCCCAGCATTTT.

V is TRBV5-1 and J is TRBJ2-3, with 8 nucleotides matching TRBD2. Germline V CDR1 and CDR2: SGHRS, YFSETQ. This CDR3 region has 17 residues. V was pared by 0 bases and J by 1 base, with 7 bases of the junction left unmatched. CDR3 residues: CASSLAPGLEGTDTQYF. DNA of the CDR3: TGCGCCAGCAGCTTGGCCCCGGGACTAGAAGGCACAGATACGCAGTATTTT. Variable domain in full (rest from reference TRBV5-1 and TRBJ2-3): KAGVTQTPRYLIKTRGQQVTLSCSPISGHRSVSWYQQTPGQGLQFLFEYFSETQRNKGNFPGRFSGRQFSNSRSEMNVSTLELGDSALYLCASSLAPGLEGTDTQYFGPGTRLTVL.

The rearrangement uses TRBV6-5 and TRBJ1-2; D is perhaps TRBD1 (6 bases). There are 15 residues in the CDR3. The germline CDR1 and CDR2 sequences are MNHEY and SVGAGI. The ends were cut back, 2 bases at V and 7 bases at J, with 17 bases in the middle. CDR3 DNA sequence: TGTGCCAGCAGTTACACAGAACAGGGAACCGGTGGCTACACCTTC. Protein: CASSYTEQGTGGYTF.